This TCR beta chain originates from a study of tumor-infiltrating lymphocytes in primary liver carcinoma. Notes on the study in general: Because of bulk unsorted sampling, CD4+ and CD8+ repertoires were not subjected to comparison.

As concerns this clonotype: What it binds is not known. This may arise from a read error, as a much more abundant clone is one base away.

Reverse transcription of about 500 ng total RNA with a constant-region primer produced TCR beta cDNA. Libraries for TCR beta were built through three nested multiplex PCR rounds, which together made up a slightly modified ARM-PCR procedure. TCRdb itself ran the multiplex PCR reads through MiXCR, one entry per CDR3 protein. The table includes around 330,000 distinct CDR3 sequences, approximately 54% detected once. The researchers obtained blood RNA from unsorted whole blood and also extracted germline DNA. Enrolled patients were chronically infected with HBV and treatment-naive. The sequence was obtained from a woman aged 25 to 45 with primary liver carcinoma and hepatitis B virus infection. Sequencing was done on a sample of peripheral blood.

DNA for the CDR3: TGTGCCAGCACCCCCCGGACAGGAACCACAGATACGCACTATTTT. Amino acid sequence: CASTPRTGTTDTHYF. The chain is built from TRBV6-1 and TRBJ2-3; 7 nucleotides agree with TRBD1. This CDR3 region has 15 residues. Germline V gene data show CDR1 as MNHNS and CDR2 as SASEGT.